The clone carrying this T cell receptor (beta chain) was seen a handful of times. Its antigen is unknown. The data belong to a study of cytomegalovirus exposure and HLA in healthy donors. Study-level information: Assignment to the Caucasian-associated ancestry cluster applied to roughly 80% of the approximately 360 genotyped donors.

The CDR3 contains 16 residues. V lost 2 bases, J lost 4 bases, and 15 bases lay in between. Germline-derived CDR1 and CDR2 are MGHRA and YSYEKL. PCR was performed using 60 Vbeta and 13 Jbeta primers. The protocol was immunoSEQ multiplex PCR, while the TCRdb copy is restricted to in-frame clones and leaves out a portion. The table records roughly 180,000 clones, roughly 9.5% of them present only once. The study, taken as a whole, reports: In terms of immune exposure information, only CMV serostatus was available. Several of the most significant clusters appeared, in a later analysis, to be linked to common viral pathogens. For presence/absence analyses, sequencing depth was assumed to be roughly uniform across donors.

Source material: PBMCs. This chain connects TRBV4-1 to TRBJ1-3; D not resolved. The TCR originated in a woman in her 30s in good health and CMV-seropositive. The CDR3 DNA follows: TGCGCCAGCAGCCAACCACCGGGAGTTCCCGGAAACACCATATATTTT. Translating it yields CASSQPPGVPGNTIYF.